This entry is about one T cell receptor (beta chain). Its antigen is still unknown. This sample was taken from a study of T cell responses to AZD1222 COVID-19 vaccine. Study information: Researchers grouped second doses given at about 4 or about 12 weeks into one pool. Study outcomes and limitations: Repertoires were collected only later (after the peak T cell response had occurred). Donors in the cohort were predominantly white British and more often female, and clonal diversity was possibly underestimated. At study baseline, merely six AZD1222 recipients were seropositive.

Germline lookup yields CDR1 MNHEY and CDR2 SMNVEV (reference sequence). The V gene lost 3 bases and the J gene lost 4 bases, with 12 bases spanning the gap. The CDR3 spans 14 residues. Profiled with immunoSEQ multiplex PCR; TCRdb holds only in-frame clones, not every one. This sample has roughly 130,000 clones; about 86% occur once, and the top ten carry 12%. The sequences come from peripheral blood, collected on day 0 of AZD1222 vaccination. The sequence came from an adult in good health. The gene calls are TRBV27 and TRBJ1-1; no definite D call. The CDR3 protein is CASSFLSASTEAFF. The CDR3 nucleotides read TGTGCCAGCAGTTTCCTATCTGCATCCACTGAAGCTTTCTTT.